The T cell receptor (beta chain) described here comes from a study of T cell changes during pregnancy in multiple sclerosis. Clones were sequenced by immunoSEQ multiplex PCR, and TCRdb holds only the in-frame ones, with some missing. In the table there are about 28,000 clones, 80% to 90% of which are singletons. The material sequenced was CD4+ T cells from peripheral blood mononuclear cells, taken in the first trimester of pregnancy. The receptor comes from a female donor in good health, enrolled as a control in a pregnancy study.

This CDR3 is CASSLGSVRGPIDGYTF. CDR3 bases: TGCGCCAGCAGCTTGGGTTCGGTAAGGGGGCCCATCGATGGCTACACCTTC. This chain links TRBV5-1 with TRBJ1-2; 7 nucleotides line up with TRBD1. The CDR3 covers 17 residues. Trimming cost V 0 bases and J 6 bases; bases outside gene matches: 14. The germline V gene has CDR1 SGHRS and CDR2 YFSETQ.